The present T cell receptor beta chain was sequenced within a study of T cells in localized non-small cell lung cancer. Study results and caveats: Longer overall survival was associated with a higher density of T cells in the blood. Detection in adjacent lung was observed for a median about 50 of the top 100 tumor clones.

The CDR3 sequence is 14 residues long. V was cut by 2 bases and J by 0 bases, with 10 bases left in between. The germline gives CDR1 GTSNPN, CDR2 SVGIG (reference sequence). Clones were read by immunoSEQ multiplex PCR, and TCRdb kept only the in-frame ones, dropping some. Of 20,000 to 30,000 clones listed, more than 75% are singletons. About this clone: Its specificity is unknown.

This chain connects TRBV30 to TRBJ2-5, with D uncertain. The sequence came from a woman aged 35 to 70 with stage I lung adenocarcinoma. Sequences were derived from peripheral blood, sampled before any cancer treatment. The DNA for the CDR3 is TGTGCCTGGAGTCCGCGACGGAACCAAGAGACCCAGTACTTC. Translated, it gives CAWSPRRNQETQYF.